Included here is one T cell receptor beta chain sequence, with context. The data belong to a study of Tregs in tolerant kidney transplant recipients. The protocol was immunoSEQ multiplex PCR, while the TCRdb copy is restricted to in-frame clones and leaves out a portion. The table has tens of thousands of clones, 85% to 95% seen once. From germline, CDR1 is MDHEN and CDR2 SYDVKM. The germline V and J ends were trimmed by 7 bases and 0 bases, with 16 bases remaining between them. The CDR3 length is 16 residues. V and J are TRBV28 and TRBJ1-3, with a tentative D call TRBD1 (5 bases). Sequenced material: Tregs from blood, taken before the transplant. This receptor was identified in a human donor who received a combined kidney and bone marrow transplant. Here the CDR3 DNA reads TGTGCCAGCACCATTCCGGGACCTACCTCTGGAAACACCATATATTTT. Its protein product is CASTIPGPTSGNTIYF.